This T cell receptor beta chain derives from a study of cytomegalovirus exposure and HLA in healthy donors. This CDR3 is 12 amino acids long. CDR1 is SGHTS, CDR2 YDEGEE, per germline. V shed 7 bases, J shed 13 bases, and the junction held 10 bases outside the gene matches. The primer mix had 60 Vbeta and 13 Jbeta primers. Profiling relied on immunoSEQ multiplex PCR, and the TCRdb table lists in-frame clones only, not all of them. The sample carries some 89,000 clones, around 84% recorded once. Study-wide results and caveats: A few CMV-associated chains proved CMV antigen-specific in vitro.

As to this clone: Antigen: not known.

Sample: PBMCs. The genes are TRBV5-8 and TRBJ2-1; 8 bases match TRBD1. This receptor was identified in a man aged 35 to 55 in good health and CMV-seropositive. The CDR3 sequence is CASGRPDRAQFF. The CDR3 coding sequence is TGTGCCAGCGGGCGTCCGGACAGGGCACAGTTCTTC.